The 26 T cell receptor beta chains below come from one sample, sequenced in a study of T-cell memory formation after mild COVID-19. TCRdb reanalysed the 5' RACE reads using MiXCR and keeps one entry per CDR3 protein. The table has hundreds of thousands of distinct CDR3 sequences, roughly 18% seen once. Sequencing was done on a sample of PBMCs or a T cell subset sorted from them (not recorded which). The source of these receptors is a young man who had mild COVID-19 (a few samples of this study predate the infection). Cell type and time point are not known.

The chain uses TRBV6-5 and TRBJ2-3, with D perhaps TRBD1 or TRBD2 (5 bases each). Germline values: CDR1 MNHEY, CDR2 SVGAGI. The V end lost 2 bases, the J end lost 1 base, and 7 bases lay between the germline ends. This CDR3 contains 14 residues. In nucleotides, the CDR3 is TGTGCCAGCAGTTACGGGGACCGCACAGATACGCAGTATTTT. Protein: CASSYGDRTDTQYF.

V and J are TRBV5-1 and TRBJ2-7; 8 bases are a match to TRBD1. The V segment lost 4 bases and the J segment 8 bases; nucleotides outside the gene matches: 8. CDR1 is SGHRS, CDR2 YFSETQ, per germline. This CDR3 comprises 13 residues. The CDR3 coding sequence is TGCGCCAGCAGCACCTTCGGACAGGGAAAGCAGTACGTC. This translates into CASSTFGQGKQYV.

The rearrangement joins TRBV6-1 to TRBJ1-1; D gene unclear. Germline V gene lookup returns CDR1 MNHNS and CDR2 SASEGT. The CDR3 contains 15 residues. V was pared by 4 bases and J by 1 base, with 13 bases between. CDR3 loop: CASSGYRYTNTEAFF. In DNA form, the CDR3 reads TGTGCCAGCAGTGGGTATCGATACACGAACACTGAAGCTTTCTTT.

The chain uses TRBV7-9 and TRBJ1-1, with D hard to call. With 5 bases removed from V and 10 bases from J, the gap between germline ends came to 11 bases. Germline CDR1 SEHNR, CDR2 FQNEAQ (reference sequence). The CDR3 is made up of 11 amino acids. The CDR3 nucleotides read TGTGCCAGCAGCCTCTCTGCGAGAGCTTTCTTT. Translation gives CASSLSARAFF.

This clonotype occurred a few times. The V gene is TRBV28, the J gene TRBJ2-5; 10 bases are a match to TRBD1. Germline V lookup: CDR1 MDHEN, CDR2 SYDVKM. Trimming at V came to 7 bases and at J to 3 bases, leaving 2 bases not matched to a gene. This CDR3 is built from 13 residues. CDR3 nucleotide sequence: TGTGCCAGCAAGGACAGGGGGAAAGAGACCCAGTACTTC. Translating gives CASKDRGKETQYF. Complete variable domain (other parts from reference TRBV28 and TRBJ2-5): DVKVTQSSRYLVKRTGEKVFLECVQDMDHENMFWYRQDPGLGLRLIYFSYDVKMKEKGDIPEGYSVSREKKERFSLILESASTNQTSMYLCASKDRGKETQYFGPGTRLLVL.

This chain connects TRBV9 to TRBJ2-2, with D possibly matching TRBD2 (6 bases). V gave up 7 bases and J gave up 5 bases, with 15 bases separating them. Germline-derived CDR1 and CDR2 are SGDLS and YYNGEE. The CDR3 consists of 14 residues. The CDR3 sequence is CASGNGGETGELFF. CDR3 DNA: TGTGCCAGCGGCAACGGGGGAGAAACCGGGGAGCTGTTTTTT.

The chain employs TRBV18 and TRBJ1-4; D call uncertain. CDR1 and CDR2 (germline): KGHSH, LQKENI. V shed 3 bases and J shed 8 bases, with 7 bases lying between them. CDR3 length: 12 residues. Here the CDR3 reads CASSPLEEKLFF. CDR3 coding DNA: TGTGCCAGCTCACCTCTTGAGGAAAAACTGTTTTTT.

In this sample, this clonotype turned up many times. This chain uses TRBV5-1 with TRBJ2-5; D ambiguous. Per germline, CDR1 SGHRS and CDR2 YFSETQ. There are 15 residues in the CDR3. The germline V and J ends were trimmed by 1 base and 7 bases, with 17 bases remaining between them. In DNA form, the CDR3 reads TGCGCCAGCAGCTTGAACAGCAAACCCCCGGGGACCCAGTACTTC. As protein: CASSLNSKPPGTQYF.

A few counts support this clonotype. The rearrangement links TRBV7-3 to TRBJ2-3; 9 bases are a match to TRBD1. CDR1 is SGHTA and CDR2 is FQGTGA in the germline V gene. With V trimmed by 5 bases and J by 5 bases, 5 bases remained unmatched. The CDR3 is 14 residues long. The CDR3 sequence: CASSQGQGRDTQYF. In nucleotides, the CDR3 is TGTGCCAGCAGCCAGGGACAGGGCCGAGATACGCAGTATTTT.

The rearrangement joins TRBV20-1 to TRBJ1-2, with a tentative D call TRBD1 (6 bases). Germline V gene data show CDR1 as DFQATT and CDR2 as SNEGSKA (reference sequence). V was shortened by 0 bases and J by 4 bases, with 15 bases between the two germline ends. The CDR3 is 15 residues long. The CDR3 DNA is TGCAGTGCTAGAGAAGGGGAGACAGGATTCTATGGCTACACCTTC. Encoded protein: CSAREGETGFYGYTF.

DNA of the CDR3: TGCGCCAGCAGAATGGGACAGGGGAATGAGCAGTTCTTC. Translation: CASRMGQGNEQFF. This chain connects TRBV5-1 to TRBJ2-1; TRBD1 matches at 10 bases. The V gene end was trimmed by 5 bases and the J gene end by 7 bases; junction bases not matched to a gene: 3. CDR1 and CDR2 (germline): SGHRS, YFSETQ. The CDR3 runs 13 residues. The full variable domain, its missing parts supplied by reference TRBV5-1 and TRBJ2-1, is KAGVTQTPRYLIKTRGQQVTLSCSPISGHRSVSWYQQTPGQGLQFLFEYFSETQRNKGNFPGRFSGRQFSNSRSEMNVSTLELGDSALYLCASRMGQGNEQFFGPGTRLTVL.

This chain connects TRBV24-1 to TRBJ2-3, with D tentatively TRBD1 (5 bases). The CDR3 runs to 15 residues. The V gene's germline CDR1 is KGHDR and CDR2 SFDVKD. The V and J ends lost 2 bases and 6 bases respectively, with 14 bases between them. CDR3 region: CATSDWPQGLDTQYF. For the CDR3, the DNA is TGTGCCACCAGTGATTGGCCCCAGGGCCTTGATACGCAGTATTTT.

This clonotype was counted only a few times. V usage is TRBV6-2 or TRBV6-3 and J usage is TRBJ2-3; the D call may be TRBD1 or TRBD2 (5 bases each). Germline V lookup: CDR1 MNHEY, CDR2 SVGEGT. CDR3 length: 13 residues. The germline V and J ends were trimmed by 4 bases and 4 bases, with 9 bases remaining between them. CDR3 loop: CASSFGAPDTQYF. In DNA, the CDR3 is TGTGCCAGCAGTTTCGGGGCCCCAGATACGCAGTATTTT.

The chain recombines TRBV5-6 with TRBJ2-7; possibly TRBD1 or TRBD2 for D (5 bases each). Germline V lookup: CDR1 SGHDT, CDR2 YYEEEE. CDR3 length: 16 residues. With 1 base removed from V and 5 bases from J, the gap between germline ends came to 19 bases. The CDR3 sequence is CASSLLLGDKADEQYV. In nucleotides, the CDR3 is TGTGCCAGCAGCTTGCTCTTGGGGGATAAGGCGGACGAGCAGTACGTC.

This clonotype came up a few times. The genes are TRBV7-2 and TRBJ1-2; tentatively, D is TRBD1 (6 bases). CDR3 size: 14 residues. Germline loops: CDR1 SGHTA, CDR2 FQGNSA. V was pared by 5 bases and J by 5 bases, with 15 bases between. This chain's CDR3 is CASSRTGSVYGYTF. The CDR3 bases are TGTGCCAGCAGCCGTACAGGGAGTGTGTATGGCTACACCTTC.

This chain uses TRBV20-1 with TRBJ2-4; D may be TRBD2 (6 bases). V dropped 6 bases and J dropped 2 bases, with 14 bases sitting between them. The CDR3 is made up of 14 amino acids. Germline-derived CDR1 and CDR2 are DFQATT and SNEGSKA (reference sequence). The CDR3 DNA follows: TGCAGTGCCCCCCCCGGGGACTCCAAAAACATTCAGTACTTC. Protein sequence: CSAPPGDSKNIQYF.

This clonotype was detected only once. The chain joins TRBV29-1 to TRBJ1-1; perhaps TRBD1 as D (5 bases). The CDR3 is 10 amino acids. Germline V gene lookup returns CDR1 SQVTM and CDR2 ANQGSEA. Deletions cut 6 bases from V and 14 bases from J, with 16 bases between. The CDR3 DNA is TGCAGCGTACTGACCGGGGCGCGCTTCTTT. Amino acid sequence: CSVLTGARFF.

This clonotype has more than one count but fewer than ten. This chain joins TRBV7-2 and TRBJ1-4; D not resolved. The CDR3 loop spans 14 amino acids. V lost 4 bases and J 7 bases, leaving 13 bases between the germline ends. Germline V lookup: CDR1 SGHTA, CDR2 FQGNSA. The CDR3 protein is CASSSDKNTEKLFF. CDR3 coding DNA: TGTGCCAGCAGCTCAGATAAAAACACTGAAAAACTGTTTTTT. Variable domain in full (rest from reference TRBV7-2 and TRBJ1-4): GAGVSQSPSNKVTEKGKDVELRCDPISGHTALYWYRQSLGQGLEFLIYFQGNSAPDKSGLPSDRFSAERTGGSVSTLTIQRTQQEDSAVYLCASSSDKNTEKLFFGSGTQLSVL.

This clonotype was counted once. The chain has TRBV5-4 and TRBJ2-7, with D possibly called TRBD1 or TRBD2 (6 bases each). Germline lookup yields CDR1 SGHNT and CDR2 YYREEE (reference sequence). CDR3 length: 15 amino acids. V lost 2 bases, J lost 4 bases, and 16 bases lay in between. The CDR3 DNA reads as TGTGCCAGCAGCTTCGACAGGACTACTCCGTACGAGCAGTACGTC. As protein: CASSFDRTTPYEQYV.

This clonotype was counted a few times. This CDR3 reads CASSQQGTSGGETDTQYF. In nucleotides, the CDR3 is TGCGCCAGCAGCCAACAGGGGACTAGCGGGGGTGAAACAGATACGCAGTATTTT. The chain has TRBV4-1 and TRBJ2-3, with 14 bases lining up with TRBD2. The length of the CDR3 is 18 residues. V was pared by 2 bases and J by 3 bases, with 7 bases of the junction left unmatched. Germline V CDR1 and CDR2: MGHRA, YSYEKL.

The table lists this clonotype with a few counts. This chain links TRBV4-3 with TRBJ1-4; D gene ambiguous. V was clipped by 4 bases and J by 14 bases, with 23 bases between them. The length of the CDR3 is 15 residues. The germline V gene has CDR1 LGHNA and CDR2 YSLEER. In DNA form, the CDR3 reads TGCGCCAGCAGCCCTCGGGAGACCGCCCTTTCTGGCCTGTTTTTT. Its translation: CASSPRETALSGLFF.

The chain is built from TRBV7-3 and TRBJ2-5, with TRBD2 matching over 12 bases. Germline-derived CDR1 and CDR2 are SGHTA and FQGTGA. Trimming cost V 5 bases and J 5 bases; bases outside gene matches: 9. The CDR3 covers 16 residues. CDR3 sequence: CASSPHTSGGSETQYF. The CDR3 bases are TGTGCCAGCAGCCCCCATACTAGCGGGGGGTCGGAGACCCAGTACTTC.

V and J are TRBV20-1 and TRBJ1-2; 11 bases line up with TRBD1. The length of the CDR3 is 14 residues. The V gene end was trimmed by 6 bases and the J gene end by 0 bases; junction bases not matched to a gene: 3. The germline V gene has CDR1 DFQATT and CDR2 SNEGSKA (reference sequence). This chain's CDR3 is CSAGQGVANYGYTF. In DNA form, the CDR3 reads TGCAGTGCGGGACAGGGGGTAGCTAACTATGGCTACACCTTC.

The chain has TRBV5-4 and TRBJ2-5; 9 nucleotides line up with TRBD1. The CDR3 length is 16 residues. V shed 4 bases, J shed 2 bases, and the junction held 9 bases outside the gene matches. Germline V gene lookup returns CDR1 SGHNT and CDR2 YYREEE (reference sequence). CDR3 loop: CASSGPQGARQETQYF. In DNA form, the CDR3 reads TGTGCCAGCAGCGGGCCACAGGGGGCGCGGCAAGAGACCCAGTACTTC.

The sample holds a few counts of this clonotype. In nucleotides, the CDR3 is TGTGCCAGCAGCACCGGACAGGGGGCGCAGTACGTC. Protein product: CASSTGQGAQYV. V gene TRBV7-8 combines with J gene TRBJ2-7, with 11 bases fitting TRBD1. The CDR3 length is 12 residues. Germline V CDR1 and CDR2: SGHVS, FQNEAQ. V trimming: 5 bases; J trimming: 9 bases; junction bases outside the gene matches: 3.

The chain couples TRBV12-3 or TRBV12-4 to TRBJ1-2, with no clear D. Trimming took 4 bases from V and 1 from J, leaving 7 bases between them. This CDR3 is built from 13 residues. CDR3 nucleotide sequence: TGTGCCAGCAGTTCCTTTATTAACTATGGCTACACCTTC. Translating gives CASSSFINYGYTF.